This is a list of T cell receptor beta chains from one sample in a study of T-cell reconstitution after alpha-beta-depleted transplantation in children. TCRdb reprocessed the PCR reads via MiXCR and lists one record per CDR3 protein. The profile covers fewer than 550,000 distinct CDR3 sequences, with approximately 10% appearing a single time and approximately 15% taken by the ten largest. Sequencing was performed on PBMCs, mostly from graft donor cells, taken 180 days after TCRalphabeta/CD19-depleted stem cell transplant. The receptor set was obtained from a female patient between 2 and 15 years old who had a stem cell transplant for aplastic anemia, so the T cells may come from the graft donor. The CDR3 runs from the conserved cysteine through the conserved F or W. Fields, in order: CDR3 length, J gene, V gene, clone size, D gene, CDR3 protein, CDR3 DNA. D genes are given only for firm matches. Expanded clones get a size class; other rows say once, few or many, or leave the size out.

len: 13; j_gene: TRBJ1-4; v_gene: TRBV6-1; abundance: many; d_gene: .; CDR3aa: CASSDWTGEKLFF; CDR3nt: TGTGCCAGCAGCGACTGGACGGGAGAAAAACTGTTTTTT
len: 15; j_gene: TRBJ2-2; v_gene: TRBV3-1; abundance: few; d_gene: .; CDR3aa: CASSQVGGRTGELFF; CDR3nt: TGTGCCAGCAGCCAAGTAGGGGGGCGCACCGGGGAGCTGTTTTTT
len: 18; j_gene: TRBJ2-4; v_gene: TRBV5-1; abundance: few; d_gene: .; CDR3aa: CASSPRVRDPLAKNIQYF; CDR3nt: TGCGCCAGCAGCCCCAGGGTGCGGGACCCGCTAGCCAAAAACATTCAGTACTTC
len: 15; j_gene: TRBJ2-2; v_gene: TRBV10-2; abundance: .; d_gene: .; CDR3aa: CASSSLSYFTGERFF; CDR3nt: TGCGCCAGCAGTTCTCTTTCATATTTCACCGGGGAGCGGTTTTTT
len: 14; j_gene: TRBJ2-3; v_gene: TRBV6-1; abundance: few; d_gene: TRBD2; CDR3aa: CASTALAGVDTQYF; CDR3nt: TGTGCCAGCACCGCACTAGCGGGAGTAGATACGCAGTATTTT
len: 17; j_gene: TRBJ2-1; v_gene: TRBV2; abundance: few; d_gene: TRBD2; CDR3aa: CASMALAGKSSYNEQFF; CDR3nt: TGTGCCAGCATGGCGCTAGCGGGCAAATCCTCCTACAATGAGCAGTTCTTC
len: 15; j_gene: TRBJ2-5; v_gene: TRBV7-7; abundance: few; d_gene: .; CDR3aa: CASSPDGTLQETQYF; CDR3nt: TGTGCCAGCAGCCCCGACGGTACCCTCCAAGAGACCCAGTACTTC
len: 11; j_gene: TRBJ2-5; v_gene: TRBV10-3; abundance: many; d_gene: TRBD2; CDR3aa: CATGGEETQYF; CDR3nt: TGTGCCACCGGGGGGGAAGAGACCCAGTACTTC
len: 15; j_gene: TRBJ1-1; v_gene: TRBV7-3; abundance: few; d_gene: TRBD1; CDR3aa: CASSFTGGMNTEAFF; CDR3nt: TGTGCCAGCAGCTTTACAGGGGGCATGAACACTGAAGCTTTCTTT
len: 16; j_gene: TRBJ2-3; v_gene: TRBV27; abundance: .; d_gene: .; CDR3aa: CASSFLAPSGPDTQYF; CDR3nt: TGTGCCAGCAGTTTCCTAGCCCCCAGCGGCCCAGATACGCAGTATTTT
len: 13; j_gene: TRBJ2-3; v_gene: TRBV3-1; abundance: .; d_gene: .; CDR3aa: CASTNPSTDTQYF; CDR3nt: TGTGCCAGCACCAACCCTAGCACAGATACGCAGTATTTT
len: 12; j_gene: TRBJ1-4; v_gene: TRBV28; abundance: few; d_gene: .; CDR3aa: CASSDYNEKLFF; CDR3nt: TGTGCCAGCAGTGATTATAATGAAAAACTGTTTTTT
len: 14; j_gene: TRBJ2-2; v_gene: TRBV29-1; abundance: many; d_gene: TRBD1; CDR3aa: CSVEQRQGAGELFF; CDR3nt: TGCAGCGTTGAACAGCGGCAGGGGGCCGGGGAGCTGTTTTTT
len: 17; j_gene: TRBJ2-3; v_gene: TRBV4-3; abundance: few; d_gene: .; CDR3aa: CASSQDTGGAYTDTQYF; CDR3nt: TGCGCCAGCAGCCAAGATACGGGCGGAGCCTACACAGATACGCAGTATTTT
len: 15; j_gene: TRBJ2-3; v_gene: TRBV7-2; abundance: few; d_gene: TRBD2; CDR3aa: CASSPRAGGTDTQYF; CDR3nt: TGTGCCAGCAGCCCTCGAGCGGGGGGCACAGATACGCAGTATTTT
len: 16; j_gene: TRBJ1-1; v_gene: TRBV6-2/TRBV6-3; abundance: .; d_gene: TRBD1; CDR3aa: CASSSLTGGAQEDAFF; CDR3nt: TGTGCCAGCAGTTCCCTGACAGGGGGCGCGCAGGAGGATGCTTTCTTT